The source of this T cell receptor beta chain is a study of T cells in Graves' hyperthyroidism and ophthalmopathy (dated by TCRdb to between 2018 and 2020). At the level of the whole study: Peripheral blood was sampled at the time of initial diagnosis, prior to any treatment. To identify TCR V-J signatures that set the groups apart, the researchers used a discovery cohort of more than 95 patients, made up of 40 to 45 with Graves' ophthalmopathy and 55 to 65 with stable Graves' hyperthyroidism. An independent validation cohort of under 20 hyperthyroidism patients and roughly 16 patients who later progressed to ophthalmopathy tested prospective prediction of ophthalmopathy. The 100 discovery patients were divided at random into training and test sets in a 7:3 ratio. In roughly six Graves' hyperthyroidism patients, the study also compared T-cell repertoires from thyroid tissue with T-cell repertoires from blood. Following sampling, methimazole starting at 30 mg daily was given to hyperthyroidism patients, and high-dose intravenous methylprednisolone was given to ophthalmopathy patients. TCR Vbeta CDR3 sequencing of roughly 140 peripheral blood samples (roughly 41 ophthalmopathy, roughly 74 hyperthyroidism and approximately 17 progressor patients) is reported in the paper. Study-wide findings and limitations: Most expanded thyroid clonotypes (frequency above 0.001) were also found in blood, which suggests that blood repertoires may mirror thyroid immune responses. A model built on a 13 V-J signature distinguished ophthalmopathy from stable hyperthyroidism, reaching 87.88% sensitivity and around 81% specificity in cross-validation and 80%/75% in testing. No statistical method was used to set the sample size in advance, and investigators knew the group allocation. In validation, the model predicted progression to ophthalmopathy with just under 71% sensitivity and about 72% specificity, a median of about 6.7 months before onset.

Ophthalmopathy patients had moderately to severely active disease, with a Clinical Activity Score of 3 or more, a NOSPECS grade of 4 or more, and a disease duration of less than 3 months. The study excluded patients with uncontrolled infections, other autoimmune diseases, pregnancy or lactation. Diagnoses were established on the basis of clinical symptoms, serum thyroxine and TRAb, thyroid ultrasound, and orbital computed tomography. PBMCs were isolated from 8 to 10 ml of fresh peripheral blood by Ficoll-Paque density gradient centrifugation. Total RNA was extracted using Trizol reagent, and RNA quality was assessed on an Agilent 2100 Bioanalyzer. A few counts support this clonotype. Which antigen it targets is not known. Per-base qualities were not stored, and no clone one base away is much larger. V and J are truncated by 0 bases and 5 bases respectively, leaving an intervening sequence of 14 bases. CDR1 MNHEY and CDR2 SVGEGT are derived from the germline V gene. The CDR3, from cysteine to phenylalanine, totals 16 residues. Only CDR3 DNA remains: 48 bases, in frame from the first base.

The TCR beta CDR3 regions were amplified from RNA transcripts. The TCR CDR3 was subjected to a first round of RT-PCR using the HTBI primer set and the Qiagen OneStep RT-PCR kit. Libraries were constructed in a second round of multiplex PCR, after which size selection and purification were performed. The libraries were sequenced on an Illumina HiSeq2000 using paired-end 100 bp reads. For the original study's pipeline: SOAPnuke was used to process the raw data, with reads discarded if the reads contained adapters or uncalled bases, had a mean Phred below 15, or lacked an exact constant-primer or identifier match. COPE v1.2.5 was used to merge high-quality paired reads, and clonotypes were defined as unique nucleotide sequences. MiTCR v1.1 was used to align clonotypes to the IMGT TRBV, TRBD and TRBJ reference segments. The analysis included only V-J combinations with a frequency above 0.0001, which together covered over 98% of the repertoires. A TCS score was defined as the ratio of F50 (clonal expansion) to E x V (chaos), with BLOSUM62-based TCRdist applied between CDR3 peptides within each V-J. Welch's t-statistics and random forest reduced approximately 520 V-J features to some 14, which were used in a naive Bayes classifier (R e1071). The public reads were reprocessed in TCRdb via fastp at Q25 and MiXCR, keeping in-frame beta chains. Merged by CDR3 protein, the rows form single entries marked with the most common genes and DNA. The V and J calls were not made by the authors but by TCRdb's processing. The sample records around 300,000 distinct CDR3 sequences, approximately 21% of which are singletons. The ten largest clones take up around 65% of the sample.

The sequenced sample was blood. The clonotype comes from a man aged 30 to 45 with Graves' ophthalmopathy. The chain joins TRBV6-2 or TRBV6-3 to TRBJ1-5; TRBD1 could be the D gene, as 5 bases match. The nucleotide sequence is given as TGTGCCAGCAGTTACTCGAGCAGGGTTGGGCATCAGCCCCAGCATTTT. The resulting protein is CASSYSSRVGHQPQHF.